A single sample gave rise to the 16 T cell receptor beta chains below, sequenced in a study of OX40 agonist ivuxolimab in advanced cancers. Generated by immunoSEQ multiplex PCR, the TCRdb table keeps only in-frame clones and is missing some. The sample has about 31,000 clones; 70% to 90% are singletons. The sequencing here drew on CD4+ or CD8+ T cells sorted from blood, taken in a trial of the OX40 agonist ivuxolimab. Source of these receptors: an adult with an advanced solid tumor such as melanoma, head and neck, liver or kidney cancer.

The CDR3 nucleotides are TGTGCCAGCAGCTTTAGGAACGACAGGGGGTTAGGGGGCTACACCTTC. This gives the protein CASSFRNDRGLGGYTF. The gene calls are TRBV7-8 and TRBJ1-2, with 9 bases identical to TRBD1. This CDR3 has 16 amino acids. Unmatched junction bases numbered 13, after V lost 3 bases and J lost 8 bases. Germline-derived CDR1 and CDR2 are SGHVS and FQNEAQ.

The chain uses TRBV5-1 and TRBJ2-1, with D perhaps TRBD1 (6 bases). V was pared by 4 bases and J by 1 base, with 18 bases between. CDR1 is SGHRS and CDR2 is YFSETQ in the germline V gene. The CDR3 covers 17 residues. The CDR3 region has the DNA TGCGCCAGCAGCGAATTTCCAGGGGTATTGTCCTACAATGAGCAGTTCTTC. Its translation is CASSEFPGVLSYNEQFF.

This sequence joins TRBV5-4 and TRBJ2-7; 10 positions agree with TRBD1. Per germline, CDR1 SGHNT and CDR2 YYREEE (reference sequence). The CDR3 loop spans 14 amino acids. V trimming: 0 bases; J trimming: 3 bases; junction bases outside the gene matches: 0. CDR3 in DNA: TGTGCCAGCAGCTTGGGGGACAGGGGCTACGAGCAGTACTTC. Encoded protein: CASSLGDRGYEQYF.

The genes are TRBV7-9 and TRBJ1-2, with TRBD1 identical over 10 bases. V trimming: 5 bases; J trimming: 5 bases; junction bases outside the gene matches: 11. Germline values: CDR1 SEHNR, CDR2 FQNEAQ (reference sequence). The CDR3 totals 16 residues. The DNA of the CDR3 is TGTGCCAGCAGCGCCGGGACAGGGGCTCCCCCTTATGGCTACACCTTC. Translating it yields CASSAGTGAPPYGYTF.

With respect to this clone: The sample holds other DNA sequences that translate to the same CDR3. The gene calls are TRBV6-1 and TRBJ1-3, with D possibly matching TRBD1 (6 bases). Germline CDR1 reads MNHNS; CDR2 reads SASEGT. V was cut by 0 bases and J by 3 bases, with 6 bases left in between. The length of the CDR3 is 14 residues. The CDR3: CASSEAQGGNTIYF. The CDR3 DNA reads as TGTGCCAGCAGTGAAGCACAGGGTGGAAACACCATATATTTT.

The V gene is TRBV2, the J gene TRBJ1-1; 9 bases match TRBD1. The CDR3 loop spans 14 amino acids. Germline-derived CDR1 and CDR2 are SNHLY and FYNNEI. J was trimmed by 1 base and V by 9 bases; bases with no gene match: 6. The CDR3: CARALGQGNTEAFF. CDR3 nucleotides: TGTGCCAGAGCTCTGGGACAGGGGAACACTGAAGCTTTCTTT.

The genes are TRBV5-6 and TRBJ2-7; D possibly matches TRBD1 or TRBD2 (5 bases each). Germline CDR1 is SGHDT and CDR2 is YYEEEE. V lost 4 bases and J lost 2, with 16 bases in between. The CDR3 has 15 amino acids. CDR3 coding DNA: TGTGCCAGCAGCCCACCGGGACCACCTACCTACGAGCAGTACTTC. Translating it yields CASSPPGPPTYEQYF.

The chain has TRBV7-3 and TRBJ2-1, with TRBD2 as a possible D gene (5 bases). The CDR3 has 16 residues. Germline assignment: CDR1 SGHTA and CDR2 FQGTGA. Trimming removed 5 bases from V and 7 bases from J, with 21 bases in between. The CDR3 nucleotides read TGTGCCAGCAGCCCTACCGGAGGTAAACAGAAGAATGAGCAGTTCTTC. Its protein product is CASSPTGGKQKNEQFF. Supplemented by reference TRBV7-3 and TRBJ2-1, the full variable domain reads GAGVSQTPSNKVTEKGKYVELRCDPISGHTALYWYRQSLGQGPEFLIYFQGTGAADDSGLPNDRFFAVRPEGSVSTLKIQRTERGDSAVYLCASSPTGGKQKNEQFFGPGTRLTVL.

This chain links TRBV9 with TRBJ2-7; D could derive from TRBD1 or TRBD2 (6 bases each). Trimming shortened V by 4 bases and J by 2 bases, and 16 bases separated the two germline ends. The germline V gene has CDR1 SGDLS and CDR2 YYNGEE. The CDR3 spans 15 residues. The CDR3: CASSPQGGGTYEQYF. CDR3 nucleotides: TGTGCCAGCAGCCCCCAAGGGGGAGGAACCTACGAGCAGTACTTC.

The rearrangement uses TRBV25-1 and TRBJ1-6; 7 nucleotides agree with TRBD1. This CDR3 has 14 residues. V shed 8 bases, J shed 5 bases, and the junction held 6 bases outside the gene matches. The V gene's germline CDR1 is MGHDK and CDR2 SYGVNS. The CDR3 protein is CASGGDSDNSPLHF. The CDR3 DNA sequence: TGTGCCAGCGGGGGGGACAGCGATAATTCACCCCTCCACTTT. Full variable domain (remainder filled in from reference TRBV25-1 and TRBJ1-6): EADIYQTPRYLVIGTGKKITLECSQTMGHDKMYWYQQDPGMELHLIHYSYGVNSTEKGDLSSESTVSRIRTEHFPLTLESARPSHTSQYLCASGGDSDNSPLHFGNGTRLTVT.

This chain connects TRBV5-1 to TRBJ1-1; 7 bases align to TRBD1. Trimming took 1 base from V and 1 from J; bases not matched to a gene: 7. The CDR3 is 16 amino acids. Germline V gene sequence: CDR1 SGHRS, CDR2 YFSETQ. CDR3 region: CASSLNRGQKNTEAFF. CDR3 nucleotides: TGCGCCAGCAGCTTGAATAGGGGGCAGAAGAACACTGAAGCTTTCTTT.

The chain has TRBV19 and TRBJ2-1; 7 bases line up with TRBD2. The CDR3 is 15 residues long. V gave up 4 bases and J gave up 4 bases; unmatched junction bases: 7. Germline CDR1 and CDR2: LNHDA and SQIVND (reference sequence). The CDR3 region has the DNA TGTGCCAGTAGTAGAGGTAGCGGGCCTTACAATGAGCAGTTCTTC. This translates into CASSRGSGPYNEQFF.

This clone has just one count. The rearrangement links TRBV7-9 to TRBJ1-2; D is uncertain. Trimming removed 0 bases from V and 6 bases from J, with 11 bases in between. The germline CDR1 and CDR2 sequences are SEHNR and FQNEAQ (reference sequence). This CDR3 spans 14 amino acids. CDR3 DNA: TGTGCCAGCAGCTTAGCTATGGCCAGTAATGGCTACACCTTC. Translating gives CASSLAMASNGYTF.

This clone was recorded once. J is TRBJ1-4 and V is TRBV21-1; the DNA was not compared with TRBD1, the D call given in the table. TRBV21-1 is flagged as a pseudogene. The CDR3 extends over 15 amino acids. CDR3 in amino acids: CASSKWWDSNEKLFF. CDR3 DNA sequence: TGTGCCAGCAGCAAATGGTGGGACAGTAATGAAAAACTGTTTTTT.

CDR3 DNA sequence: TGTGCCAGCAGCTTGGGGGGGGTCGACGAGCAGTACTTC. Translation: CASSLGGVDEQYF. The chain employs TRBV5-4 and TRBJ2-7; D is possibly TRBD2 (6 bases). The CDR3 totals 13 residues. With 0 bases removed from V and 5 bases from J, the gap between germline ends came to 9 bases. Per the germline V gene, CDR1 is SGHNT and CDR2 is YYREEE (reference sequence).

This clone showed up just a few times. The CDR3 nucleotides are TGTGCCAGCAGCGTAGGGCAGGGGGATAATGAAAAACTGTTTTTT. Its protein product is CASSVGQGDNEKLFF. This rearrangement joins TRBV9 to TRBJ1-4, with 7 bases aligning to TRBD1. The length of the CDR3 is 15 residues. Germline-derived CDR1 and CDR2 are SGDLS and YYNGEE. V trimming: 0 bases; J trimming: 4 bases; junction bases outside the gene matches: 3.